This T cell receptor (beta chain) was captured in a study of cytomegalovirus exposure and HLA in healthy donors (dated by TCRdb to 2016 to 2017). Describing the broader study: In an earlier analysis of some 610 of the donors, approximately 260 Gb of sequence data and 90 million to 130 million unique TCR beta sequences from 150 million to 200 million T cells were reported. Genome-wide SNP genotypes for about 65% of the roughly 670 donors were used in a later genetic analysis, which treated that subset as a discovery cohort. All discovery cohort repertoires had been generated on a single sequencing platform. A handful of DR-DQ haplotypes were handled as single units for association and clustering because linkage in the cohort was strong. The number of donors typed differed by locus, with 629-630 for A, B, C, DRB1 and DQB1, roughly 550 for DQA1, 600 to 610 for DPA1, and under 490 for DPB1. Among roughly 370 genotyped donors of the cohort, an average of approximately 230,000 unique TCR beta nucleotide sequences were sequenced per donor, roughly 20% of them non-productive. Both class I and class II loci were covered by HLA typing, at four-digit resolution. Approximately 310 gigabases of sequencing data and tens of millions of unique TCR sequences were included in an early release covering roughly 600 HLA-typed donors. Rather than drawing on any new phenotypic data, the later analysis identified candidate immune exposures from TCR beta sequences and the way those sequences occurred across donors. Using immunosequencing, the study profiled T cell repertoires from about 610 subjects and related those repertoires to cytomegalovirus serostatus. Donor age, sex, ethnicity and CMV serostatus were compiled alongside the repertoire data. An earlier analysis of approximately 500 of the donors applied high-throughput TCR beta sequencing to assess whether each TCR beta V gene segment acted as functional or pseudogenic. A later analysis re-examined previously published TCR beta repertoires from over 500 donors and added high-resolution HLA genotyping to investigate patterns of TCR occurrence. A separate validation cohort of approximately 130 different subjects was used in addition to the approximately 670-subject first cohort. The study combined high-throughput TCR immunosequencing, statistical association of individual TCRs with disease status, and machine learning to predict cytomegalovirus infection status. The aim of the study was to test whether cataloging public T cell receptors could identify signatures of past pathogen exposure. The genetic ancestry cluster associated with self-reported Caucasian donors included about 81% of the 398 genotyped donors. What the research found in general, with its limitations: When HLA alleles, especially DR and DQ, strongly co-occurred, TCR associations were difficult to assign to individual alleles. The authors suggested that the approach could potentially be extended to other disease states and immunological phenotypes. This cohort had only TCR beta chains sequenced, and the lack of alpha or paired-chain data limited which features could be detected. Because counts were too low, roughly 17 rarely observed V segments, including chromosome 9 orphons, were left out of the earlier analysis of 500 to 750 of the donors. A few of the identified cytomegalovirus-associated TCR beta chains were confirmed in vitro to be specific for cytomegalovirus antigens. Compared with equally common non-associated chains, HLA-associated TCR beta chains in a later analysis were more clonally expanded and had lower generation probabilities. A further reported finding was that TCR beta sequences accurately predicted the HLA-A and HLA-B alleles for most subjects in the first cohort. Roughly uniform sequencing depth across donors was assumed in presence/absence analyses, although this assumption may not hold. The classifier was reported to diagnose cytomegalovirus status with high specificity and sensitivity in both the original cohort and the validation cohort. A total of about 180 TCR beta chains were listed by the study as associated with cytomegalovirus. In a later analysis, most CMV-associated TCR beta chains were found to appear HLA-restricted, with HLA associations seemingly driven largely by CMV exposure. Linkage disequilibrium might explain the correlated functional status among segregating V segments, but an unknown experimental factor could not be excluded. In an earlier analysis of some 550 of the donors, most TCR beta V segments were observed in productive rearrangements about 87% or about 30% of the time, broadly matching IMGT annotations. Across donors, most TCR sequences were observed very rarely, whereas some public TCRs were present in many individuals. In a later analysis, around 15,000 TCR beta sequences were associated with specific HLA alleles at a false discovery rate of 0.05. According to a later analysis, TCR association rates differed among HLA loci, with DRB1 alleles showing the most associated TCRs and HLA-C alleles showing the fewest. V-gene and J-gene trimming of TCR beta chains was associated with a missense DCLRE1C variant in a later genetic analysis, and the association was replicated in an independent cohort. Because HLA typing was missing for some donors at each locus, association tests included only the typed subset. Immune exposure information for the cohort was limited to CMV serostatus. According to a later genetic analysis, donors in an Asian-associated ancestry cluster had fewer N-insertions in productive TCRs than the roughly 700-donor mean. A group of highly shared sequence variants was considered likely to be a technical artifact of the sequencing pipeline. Several of the top co-occurrence clusters appeared to be linked to parvovirus B19, influenza, CMV and Epstein-Barr virus, according to a later analysis.

This clone occurred a few times. Its cognate antigen has yet to be identified. No clone much larger than this one lies a single base away; base qualities are absent. To prepare the library, the immunoSEQ multiplex PCR assay was applied. The multiplex PCR relied on a mix of 60 forward primers for TCR Vbeta segments and 13 reverse primers for TCR Jbeta segments. Amplification of the CDR3 region of rearranged TCR beta genes was performed with a multiplex PCR assay on genomic DNA. The amplified TCR beta libraries were sequenced on the Illumina HiSeq System as 87-base-pair reads. Processing in the source paper ran as follows. A later analysis tallied tens of millions of unique TCR beta chains across the 600 to 700 repertoires, and approximately 12 million of those chains were shared by two or more donors. A nearest-neighbor algorithm error-corrected the raw reads and collapsed the reads into unique sequences, merging closely related sequences to remove PCR and sequencing errors. To assign V, D and J gene segments, CDR3 sequences were aligned to IMGT reference sequences. For a sequence to be retained, a match of at least six nucleotides to both a V gene segment and a J gene segment was required. Rearrangements were classified as productive when the CDR3 lacked stop codons and remained in frame with V and J, and all other rearrangements were classified as non-productive. Following IMGT convention, CDR3 was defined as the stretch from the second conserved V-encoded cysteine up to the conserved J-encoded phenylalanine. The earlier analysis of about 530 of the donors excluded any sequence lacking an unambiguous match to a single V gene segment. In an earlier analysis of 450 to 700 of the donors, V segments were called functional above 56.7% productive rearrangements and were called segregating when the between-donor standard deviation exceeded 5%. To diagnose cytomegalovirus status from the catalog of TCR beta chain sequences, a statistical classification framework was built. In a later analysis, TCR nucleotide sequences were compared against IMGT/GENE-DB human TR gene sequences so that V and J genes could be assigned. A later analysis assigned CDR3 sequences and most-parsimonious VDJ recombination scenarios with the TCRdist pipeline. In a later analysis, every TCR beta chain was defined by the combination of its CDR3 amino acid sequence and its V-gene family, and reads without a unique V-gene family were dropped. To address suspected cross-contamination and a sequencing artifact, a later analysis removed 592 highly shared, low-generation-probability nucleotide sequences. In a later analysis, a clonal expansion index was calculated for each public chain from normalized within-repertoire ranks of inferred template counts. In a later analysis, generation probabilities were computed with a VDJ recombination model fitted to out-of-frame rearrangements, and the resulting probabilities were checked against IGoR. A later analysis scored TCR-TCR, TCR-HLA and TCR-CMV co-occurrence with hypergeometric tests, applying a repertoire-size bias correction to TCR pairs. In a later analysis, false discovery rates were estimated by permuting HLA or CMV assignments 20 times. In a later analysis, co-occurring TCRs were grouped with DBSCAN, and TCRdist sequence similarity was added when clustering was performed within HLA-allele-positive subsets. Repertoires with fewer than 30,000 or more than 120,000 public chains, plus five repertoires with anomalous nucleotide sharing, were excluded from co-occurrence clustering. Entries here come from immuneACCESS through TCRdb and include only in-frame sequences with V and J called. Some clones fail to appear in such tables; in the studies checked, an unresolved V gene covers under half of the shortfall, and the cause of the remainder is unknown. V and J calls and clone size are as listed in that table; D and trimming were resolved from the DNA. In this sample the table shows fewer than 200,000 clones, approximately 70% of which occur a single time. Clones ranked in the top ten supply over 6% of the sample.

The cohort comprised under 700 healthy bone marrow donors. At the time of sampling, all cohort members were nominally healthy, though unrecorded immune exposures were likely present. The donor was CMV seropositive and belonged to the group of more than 250 seropositive cohort members. A peripheral blood sample was collected from each donor, and TCR beta sequencing was performed on peripheral blood mononuclear cells. The Qiagen DNeasy Blood Extraction Kit was used to extract genomic DNA from the blood cell samples. The sequencing sample was made of PBMCs. The clonotype originates from a man aged 35 to 55 in good health and CMV-seropositive.

The encoded CDR3 is CASGTSGTYEQYF. In nucleotides, the sequence is TGTGCCAGCGGGACTAGCGGAACCTACGAGCAGTACTTC. The V and J segments used are TRBV6-1 and TRBJ2-7, with 11 middle bases fitting TRBD2. Counted from cysteine to phenylalanine, this CDR3 has 13 amino acids. The sequence is cut down to CDR3 DNA, 39 bases in frame from base 1. CDR1 and CDR2 were assigned from the germline V gene as MNHNS and SASEGT. Trimming leaves V shorter by 8 bases and J shorter by 2 bases, with the junction holding 2 bases beyond the gene matches.